Listed here are 18 T cell receptor beta chains from one sample, sequenced in a study of shared clonotypes between healthy human individuals. Some clones are missing from TCRdb's copy, which holds only in-frame ones; the method was immunoSEQ multiplex PCR. This sample has about 960,000 clones, with 76% found just once. Sequenced: memory CD4+ T cells sorted from blood. Subset of the sample: CD45RA-negative fraction. The receptors originated from a young man in good health.

For the CDR3, the DNA is TGTGCCAGCAGGGGGACTAGCGGGGGAGCGAACACCGGGGAGCTGTTTTTT. Protein product: CASRGTSGGANTGELFF. The V and J genes are TRBV28 and TRBJ2-2; 14 nucleotides line up with TRBD2. The trim removed 6 bases at V and 0 bases at J, leaving 3 bases unmatched. The CDR3 has 17 amino acids. Germline V lookup: CDR1 MDHEN, CDR2 SYDVKM. Full variable domain (outside the CDR3, taken from reference TRBV28 and TRBJ2-2): DVKVTQSSRYLVKRTGEKVFLECVQDMDHENMFWYRQDPGLGLRLIYFSYDVKMKEKGDIPEGYSVSREKKERFSLILESASTNQTSMYLCASRGTSGGANTGELFFGEGSRLTVL.

This rearrangement joins TRBV2 to TRBJ2-5, with 8 positions matching TRBD2. Germline V gives CDR1 SNHLY, CDR2 FYNNEI. J was trimmed by 4 bases and V by 1 base; bases with no gene match: 5. CDR3 length: 15 amino acids. This CDR3 reads CASSEGRSGRETQYF. CDR3 in DNA: TGTGCCAGCAGTGAAGGGCGAAGCGGGAGAGAGACCCAGTACTTC.

V gene TRBV7-2 combines with J gene TRBJ1-1; the match to TRBD1 covers 8 bases. The J segment lost 5 bases and the V segment lost 1 base, leaving 6 bases of the junction unmatched. This CDR3 spans 15 amino acids. The germline V gene encodes CDR1 SGHTA and CDR2 FQGNSA. In DNA form, the CDR3 reads TGTGCCAGCAGCTTAGGAGCAGGGGGCTTGACTGAAGCTTTCTTT. It encodes CASSLGAGGLTEAFF.

The chain combines TRBV10-3 with TRBJ2-7; 9 bases agree with TRBD1. Per the germline V gene, CDR1 is ENHRY and CDR2 is SYGVKD. This CDR3 is 14 amino acids long. The V and J ends lost 10 bases and 1 base, in that order; junction bases with no gene match: 8. Here the CDR3 reads CATHTGTGSYEQYF. In DNA form, the CDR3 reads TGTGCCACCCACACCGGGACAGGGTCCTACGAGCAGTACTTC.

The chain is built from TRBV4-1 and TRBJ1-2; D perhaps matches TRBD1 (5 bases). The CDR3 extends over 15 amino acids. Germline V gene data show CDR1 as MGHRA and CDR2 as YSYEKL. Trimming shortened V by 0 bases and J by 2 bases, and 10 bases separated the two germline ends. CDR3 in DNA: TGCGCCAGCAGCCAAGAAACGACAGACAACTATGGCTACACCTTC. This encodes CASSQETTDNYGYTF.

This sequence joins TRBV5-4 and TRBJ2-7; D is tentatively TRBD1 or TRBD2 (6 bases each). The DNA end lines up better with TRBJ2-5; the J call may be wrong. In germline, CDR1 is SGHNT, CDR2 YYREEE (reference sequence). CDR3 length equals 16 residues. The DNA for the CDR3 is TGTGCCAGCAGCTTGGTCGGGGGCCGTGGTACAGAGACCCAGTACTTC. It is translated as CASSLVGGRGTETQYF.

The V and J genes are TRBV6-6 and TRBJ2-7, with TRBD2 identical over 11 bases. Losses at the gene ends were 8 bases for V and 2 bases for J; bases not matched to a gene: 5. The CDR3 is 14 residues long. Germline-derived CDR1 and CDR2 are MNHNY and SVGAGI (reference sequence). DNA for the CDR3: TGTGCCAGCTTCGGGACTAGCGGCACCTACGAGCAGTACTTC. This sequence encodes CASFGTSGTYEQYF.

This clone was detected a few times. The chain is built from TRBV7-9 and TRBJ1-6, with TRBD1 as a possible D gene (5 bases). This CDR3 is 15 amino acids long. The germline V gene has CDR1 SEHNR and CDR2 FQNEAQ (reference sequence). Deletions cut 3 bases from V and 11 bases from J, with 17 bases between. The CDR3, as DNA: TGTGCCAGCAGCTTCGTCGGACATAGTGCAACACCCCTCCACTTT. Translation gives CASSFVGHSATPLHF.

About this clone: Germline is not matched at one junction end, which may reflect a read error. The DNA of the CDR3 is TGTGCTAGCAGCTCTCAGGAGTCCGGGGAGCTGTTTTTT. Translation: CASSSQESGELFF. The J gene is TRBJ2-2, the V gene TRBV7-7; D is unclear. This CDR3 is built from 13 residues. The germline gives CDR1 SSHAT, CDR2 FNYEAQ (reference sequence).

The table lists this clone with a count of one. The J gene is TRBJ2-6, the V gene TRBV2; weak D call: TRBD1 (6 bases). Germline CDR1 reads SNHLY; CDR2 reads FYNNEI. The CDR3 is made up of 17 amino acids. Between the trimmed V and J ends, which lost 2 bases and 2 bases, there was a span of 13 bases. The CDR3 DNA reads as TGTGCCAGCAGTGAAACGCCTGGGGGCGCTGGGGCCAACGTCCTGACTTTC. This encodes CASSETPGGAGANVLTF. Full variable domain (missing parts from reference TRBV2 and TRBJ2-6): EPEVTQTPSHQVTQMGQEVILRCVPISNHLYFYWYRQILGQKVEFLVSFYNNEISEKSEIFDDQFSVERPDGSNFTLKIRSTKLEDSAMYFCASSETPGGAGANVLTFGAGSRLTVL.

The chain is built from TRBV7-8 and TRBJ1-2; D may be TRBD1 (6 bases). Per the germline V gene, CDR1 is SGHVS and CDR2 is FQNEAQ. V gave up 2 bases and J gave up 0 bases, with 19 bases separating them. CDR3 length equals 18 residues. CDR3 sequence: CASSLQGRGRGTNYGYTF. In nucleotides, the CDR3 is TGTGCCAGCAGCTTACAGGGCCGGGGTAGGGGGACTAACTATGGCTACACCTTC.

This sequence joins TRBV9 and TRBJ1-1, with D maybe TRBD1 (6 bases). This CDR3 contains 15 residues. Trimming removed 0 bases from V and 0 bases from J, with 9 bases in between. Germline V gene lookup returns CDR1 SGDLS and CDR2 YYNGEE. CDR3 region: CASSVGDRMNTEAFF. The CDR3 DNA reads TGTGCCAGCAGCGTAGGAGACAGGATGAACACTGAAGCTTTCTTT.

The chain combines TRBV18 with TRBJ1-2; D remains unclear. V was shortened by 4 bases and J by 4 bases, with 16 bases between the two germline ends. Germline V gene sequence: CDR1 KGHSH, CDR2 LQKENI. The CDR3 spans 15 residues. The CDR3 is CASSQADGKAYGYTF. The CDR3 DNA sequence: TGTGCCAGCTCACAGGCCGACGGGAAAGCCTATGGCTACACCTTC.

Note on this clone: Distinct nucleotide sequences in the sample also encode this CDR3. This chain uses TRBV18 with TRBJ2-7, with D perhaps matching TRBD1 (6 bases). V was clipped by 6 bases and J by 0 bases, with 12 bases between them. In germline, CDR1 is KGHSH, CDR2 LQKENI. The CDR3 sequence is 14 residues long. The CDR3 region has the DNA TGTGCCAGCTCCCCCGACAGGAGCTCCTACGAGCAGTACTTC. This encodes CASSPDRSSYEQYF.

The genes are TRBV5-6 and TRBJ1-2, with 9 bases fitting TRBD1. This CDR3 has 15 residues. With V trimmed by 6 bases and J by 2 bases, 8 bases remained unmatched. Germline V CDR1 and CDR2: SGHDT, YYEEEE. CDR3 nucleotides: TGTGCCAGCAAACAGACAGGGGGGGACAACTATGGCTACACCTTC. This sequence encodes CASKQTGGDNYGYTF.

The gene calls are TRBV7-3 and TRBJ2-5, with a tentative D call TRBD1 (6 bases). This CDR3 is built from 13 residues. V was trimmed by 5 bases and J by 5 bases, leaving 12 bases between them. In germline, CDR1 is SGHTA, CDR2 FQGTGA. CDR3 coding DNA: TGTGCCAGCAGCCGCAGGGGTGGGGAGACCCAGTACTTC. It encodes CASSRRGGETQYF.

The chain joins TRBV5-1 to TRBJ2-2; TRBD2 aligns across 8 bases. The CDR3 covers 16 residues. Germline assignment: CDR1 SGHRS and CDR2 YFSETQ. The ends lost 3 bases at V and 8 bases at J; junction bases unmatched: 12. The CDR3 loop is CASSSLAGPSTGELFF. CDR3 nucleotides: TGCGCCAGCAGCTCTTTAGCGGGGCCTTCGACAGGGGAGCTGTTTTTT.

This clone has only one observation. V and J are TRBV5-1 and TRBJ2-3, with TRBD2 identical over 10 bases. The CDR3 is 15 residues long. Trimming took 6 bases from V and 0 from J; bases not matched to a gene: 4. From germline, CDR1 is SGHRS and CDR2 YFSETQ. CDR3 nucleotides: TGCGCCAGCACATTTAGCGGGGGGAGCACAGATACGCAGTATTTT. Translating gives CASTFSGGSTDTQYF.